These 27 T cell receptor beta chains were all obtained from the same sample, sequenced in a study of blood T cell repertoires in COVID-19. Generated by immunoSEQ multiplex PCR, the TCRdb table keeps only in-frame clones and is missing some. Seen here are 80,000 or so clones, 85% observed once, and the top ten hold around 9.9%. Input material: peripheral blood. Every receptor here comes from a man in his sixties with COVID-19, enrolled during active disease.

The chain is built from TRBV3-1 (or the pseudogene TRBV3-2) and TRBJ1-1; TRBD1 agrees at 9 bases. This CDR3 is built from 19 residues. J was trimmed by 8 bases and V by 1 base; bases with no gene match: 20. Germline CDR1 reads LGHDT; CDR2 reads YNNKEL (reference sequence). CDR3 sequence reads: CASSQVVPPKVQGAREAFF. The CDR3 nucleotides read TGTGCCAGCAGCCAAGTCGTTCCCCCGAAAGTACAGGGGGCGAGGGAAGCTTTCTTT.

CDR3 sequence (DNA): TGCAGTGCTAGTCGACCAGCGTCCGGTGGAGATACGCAGTATTTT. Its protein product is CSASRPASGGDTQYF. V usage is TRBV20-1 and J usage is TRBJ2-3; the D is unclear. CDR1 and CDR2 (germline): DFQATT, SNEGSKA (reference sequence). This CDR3 comprises 15 residues. The germline V and J ends were trimmed by 3 bases and 5 bases, with 18 bases remaining between them.

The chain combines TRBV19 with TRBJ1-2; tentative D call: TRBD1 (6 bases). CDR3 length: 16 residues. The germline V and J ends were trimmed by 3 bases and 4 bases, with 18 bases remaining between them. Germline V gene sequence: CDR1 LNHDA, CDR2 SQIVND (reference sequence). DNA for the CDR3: TGTGCCAGTAGTATTGATGGGACATTCCTAGCCTATGGCTACACCTTC. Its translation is CASSIDGTFLAYGYTF.

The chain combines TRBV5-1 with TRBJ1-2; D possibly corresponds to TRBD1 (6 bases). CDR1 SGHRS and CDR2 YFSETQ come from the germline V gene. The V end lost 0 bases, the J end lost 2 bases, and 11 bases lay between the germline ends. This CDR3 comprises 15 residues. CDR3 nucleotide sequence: TGCGCCAGCAGCTTGGCCCCAGGGGCCAACTATGGCTACACCTTC. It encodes CASSLAPGANYGYTF.

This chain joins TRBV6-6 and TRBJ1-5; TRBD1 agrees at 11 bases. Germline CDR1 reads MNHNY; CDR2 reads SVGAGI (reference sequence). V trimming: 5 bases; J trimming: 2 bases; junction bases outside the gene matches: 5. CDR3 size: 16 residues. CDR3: CASSGQGAQGNQPQHF. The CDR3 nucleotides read TGTGCCAGCAGTGGACAGGGGGCTCAGGGCAATCAGCCCCAGCATTTT.

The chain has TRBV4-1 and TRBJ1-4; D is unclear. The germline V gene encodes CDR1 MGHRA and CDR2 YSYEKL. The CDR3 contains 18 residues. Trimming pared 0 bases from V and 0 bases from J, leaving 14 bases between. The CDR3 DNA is TGCGCCAGCAGCCAAGAGGAGAGCAGTATAGCAACTAATGAAAAACTGTTTTTT. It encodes CASSQEESSIATNEKLFF.

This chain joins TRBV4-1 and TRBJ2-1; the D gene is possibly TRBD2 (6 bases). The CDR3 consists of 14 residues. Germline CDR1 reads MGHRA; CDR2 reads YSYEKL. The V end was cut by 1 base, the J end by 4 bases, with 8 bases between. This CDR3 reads CASSQVGGYNEQFF. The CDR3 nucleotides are TGCGCCAGCAGCCAAGTTGGGGGGTACAATGAGCAGTTCTTC.

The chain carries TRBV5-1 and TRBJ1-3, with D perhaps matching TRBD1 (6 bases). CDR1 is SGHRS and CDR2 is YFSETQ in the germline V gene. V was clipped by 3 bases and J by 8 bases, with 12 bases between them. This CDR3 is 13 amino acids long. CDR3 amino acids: CASSSEQGYTIYF. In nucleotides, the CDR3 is TGCGCCAGCAGCTCCGAACAGGGATACACCATATATTTT.

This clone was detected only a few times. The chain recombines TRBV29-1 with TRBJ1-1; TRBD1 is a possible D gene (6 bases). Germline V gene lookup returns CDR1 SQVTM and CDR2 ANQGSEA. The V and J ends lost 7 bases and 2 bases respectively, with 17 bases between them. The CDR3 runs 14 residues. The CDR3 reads CSATGSSLNTEAFF. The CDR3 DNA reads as TGCAGCGCTACAGGGTCATCCCTTAACACTGAAGCTTTCTTT.

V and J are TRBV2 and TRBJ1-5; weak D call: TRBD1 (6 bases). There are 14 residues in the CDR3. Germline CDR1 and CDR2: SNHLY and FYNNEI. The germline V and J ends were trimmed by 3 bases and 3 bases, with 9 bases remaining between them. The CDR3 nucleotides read TGTGCCAGCAGTGACAGGGGATACAATCAGCCCCAGCATTTT. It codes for CASSDRGYNQPQHF.

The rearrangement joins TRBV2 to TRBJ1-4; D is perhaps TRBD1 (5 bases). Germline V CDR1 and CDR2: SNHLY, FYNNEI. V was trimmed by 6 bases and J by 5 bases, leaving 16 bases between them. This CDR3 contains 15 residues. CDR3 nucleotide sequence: TGTGCCAGCAGGTCTACCAGGGTGGGGAATGAAAAACTGTTTTTT. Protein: CASRSTRVGNEKLFF.

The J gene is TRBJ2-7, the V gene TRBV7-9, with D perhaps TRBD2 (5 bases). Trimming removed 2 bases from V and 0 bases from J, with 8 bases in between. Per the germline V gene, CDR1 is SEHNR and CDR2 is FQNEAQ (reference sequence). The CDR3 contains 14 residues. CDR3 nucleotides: TGTGCCAGCAGCTTATTAGCGTCCTCCTACGAGCAGTACTTC. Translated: CASSLLASSYEQYF. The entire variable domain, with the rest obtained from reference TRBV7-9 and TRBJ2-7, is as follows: DTGVSQNPRHKITKRGQNVTFRCDPISEHNRLYWYRQTLGQGPEFLTYFQNEAQLEKSRLLSDRFSAERPKGSFSTLEIQRTEQGDSAMYLCASSLLASSYEQYFGPGTRLTVT.

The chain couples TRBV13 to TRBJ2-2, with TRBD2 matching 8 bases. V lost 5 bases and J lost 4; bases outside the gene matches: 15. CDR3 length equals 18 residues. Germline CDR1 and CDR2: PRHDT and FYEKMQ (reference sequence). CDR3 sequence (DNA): TGTGCCAGCAGCACCCCCCCTTTTTTCGGGGGGGGCACCGGGGAGCTGTTTTTT. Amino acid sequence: CASSTPPFFGGGTGELFF.

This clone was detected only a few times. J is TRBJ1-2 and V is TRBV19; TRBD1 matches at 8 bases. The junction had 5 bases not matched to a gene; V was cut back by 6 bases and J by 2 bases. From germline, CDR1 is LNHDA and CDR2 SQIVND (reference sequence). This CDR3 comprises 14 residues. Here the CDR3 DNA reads TGTGCCAGTAGGCCGACAGGGGAAAACTATGGCTACACCTTC. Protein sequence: CASRPTGENYGYTF.

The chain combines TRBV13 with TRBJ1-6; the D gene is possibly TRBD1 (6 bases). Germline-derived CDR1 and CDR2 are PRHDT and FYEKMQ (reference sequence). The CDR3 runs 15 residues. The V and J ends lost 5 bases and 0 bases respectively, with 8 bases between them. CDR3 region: CASSRRGSYNSPLHF. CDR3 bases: TGTGCCAGCAGCCGCAGGGGCTCCTATAATTCACCCCTCCACTTT.

CDR3 region: CAWATGGYNEQFF. The CDR3 coding sequence is TGTGCCTGGGCGACGGGGGGGTACAATGAGCAGTTCTTC. This chain joins TRBV30 and TRBJ2-1, with TRBD2 matching 8 bases. The germline V gene encodes CDR1 GTSNPN and CDR2 SVGIG (reference sequence). This CDR3 is built from 13 residues. The V gene end was trimmed by 5 bases and the J gene end by 4 bases; junction bases not matched to a gene: 4.

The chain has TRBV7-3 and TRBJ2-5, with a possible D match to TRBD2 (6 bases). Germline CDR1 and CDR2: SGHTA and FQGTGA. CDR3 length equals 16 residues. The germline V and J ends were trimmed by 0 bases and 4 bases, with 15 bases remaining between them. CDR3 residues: CASSLTFLGGRETQYF. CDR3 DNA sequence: TGTGCCAGCAGCTTAACGTTCTTGGGGGGTAGAGAGACCCAGTACTTC.

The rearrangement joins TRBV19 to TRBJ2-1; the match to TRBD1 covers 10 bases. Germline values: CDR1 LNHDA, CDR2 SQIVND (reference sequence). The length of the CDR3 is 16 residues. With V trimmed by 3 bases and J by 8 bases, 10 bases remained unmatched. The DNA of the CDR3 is TGTGCCAGTAGTATCGTACCGGGACAGGGGAGGGATGAGCAGTTCTTC. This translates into CASSIVPGQGRDEQFF.

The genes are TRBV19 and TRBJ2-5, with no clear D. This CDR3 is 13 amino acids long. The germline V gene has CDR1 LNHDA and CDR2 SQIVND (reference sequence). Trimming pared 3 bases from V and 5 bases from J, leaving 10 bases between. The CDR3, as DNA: TGTGCCAGTAGTATCATCAAACAGGAGACCCAGTACTTC. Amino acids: CASSIIKQETQYF.

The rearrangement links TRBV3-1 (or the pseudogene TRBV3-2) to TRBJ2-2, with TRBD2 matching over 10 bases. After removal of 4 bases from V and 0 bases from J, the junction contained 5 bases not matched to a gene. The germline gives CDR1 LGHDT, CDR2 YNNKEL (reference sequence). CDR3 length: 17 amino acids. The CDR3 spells CASSPHTSGTNTGELFF. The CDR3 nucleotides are TGTGCCAGCAGCCCCCACACTAGCGGGACGAACACCGGGGAGCTGTTTTTT.

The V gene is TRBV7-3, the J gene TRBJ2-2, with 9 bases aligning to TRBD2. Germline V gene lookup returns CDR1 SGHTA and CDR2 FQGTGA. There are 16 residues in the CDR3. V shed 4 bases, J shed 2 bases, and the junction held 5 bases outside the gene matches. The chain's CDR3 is CASSSASGVNTGELFF. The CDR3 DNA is TGTGCCAGCAGCTCCGCTAGCGGGGTTAACACCGGGGAGCTGTTTTTT.

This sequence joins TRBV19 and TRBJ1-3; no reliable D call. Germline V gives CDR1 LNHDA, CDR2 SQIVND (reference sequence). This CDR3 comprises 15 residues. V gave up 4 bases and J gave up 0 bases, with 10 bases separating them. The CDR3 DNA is TGTGCCAGTAGTACTGACACCTTCTCTGGAAACACCATATATTTT. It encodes CASSTDTFSGNTIYF.

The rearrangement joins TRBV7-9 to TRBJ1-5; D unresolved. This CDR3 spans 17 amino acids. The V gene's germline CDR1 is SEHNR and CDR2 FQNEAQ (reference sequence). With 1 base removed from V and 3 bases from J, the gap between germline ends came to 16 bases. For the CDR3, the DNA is TGTGCCAGCAGCTTAGACTTTGGACTGCTAACCAATCAGCCCCAGCATTTT. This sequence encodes CASSLDFGLLTNQPQHF.

The CDR3 DNA follows: TGTGCCACCAGTGAATTGACAGGGGGCGGGGAGACCCAGTACTTC. Its protein product is CATSELTGGGETQYF. V usage is TRBV24-1 and J usage is TRBJ2-5; TRBD1 matches 10 bases. Germline V gene lookup returns CDR1 KGHDR and CDR2 SFDVKD. The CDR3 extends over 15 amino acids. V lost 4 bases and J lost 5; bases outside the gene matches: 6.

CDR3: CASSQSPGLSTDTQYF. The CDR3 DNA is TGTGCCAGCAGCCAGTCCCCGGGACTATCCACAGATACGCAGTATTTT. The chain employs TRBV3-1 (or the pseudogene TRBV3-2) and TRBJ2-3, with 7 bases matching TRBD2. The ends lost 3 bases at V and 2 bases at J; junction bases unmatched: 8. CDR3 size: 16 residues. The germline gives CDR1 LGHDT, CDR2 YNNKEL (reference sequence).

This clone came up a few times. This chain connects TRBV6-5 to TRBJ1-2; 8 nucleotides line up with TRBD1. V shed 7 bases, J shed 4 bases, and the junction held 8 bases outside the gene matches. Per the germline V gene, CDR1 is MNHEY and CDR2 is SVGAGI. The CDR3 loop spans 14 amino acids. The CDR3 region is CASITSGGGYGYTF. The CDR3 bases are TGTGCCAGCATTACATCAGGGGGCGGCTATGGCTACACCTTC.

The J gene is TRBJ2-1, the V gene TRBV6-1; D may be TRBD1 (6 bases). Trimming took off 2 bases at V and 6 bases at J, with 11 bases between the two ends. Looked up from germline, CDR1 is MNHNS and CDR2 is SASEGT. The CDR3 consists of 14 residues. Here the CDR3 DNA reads TGTGCCAGCAGTGAATGGGACACACCCAATGAGCAGTTCTTC. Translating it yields CASSEWDTPNEQFF.